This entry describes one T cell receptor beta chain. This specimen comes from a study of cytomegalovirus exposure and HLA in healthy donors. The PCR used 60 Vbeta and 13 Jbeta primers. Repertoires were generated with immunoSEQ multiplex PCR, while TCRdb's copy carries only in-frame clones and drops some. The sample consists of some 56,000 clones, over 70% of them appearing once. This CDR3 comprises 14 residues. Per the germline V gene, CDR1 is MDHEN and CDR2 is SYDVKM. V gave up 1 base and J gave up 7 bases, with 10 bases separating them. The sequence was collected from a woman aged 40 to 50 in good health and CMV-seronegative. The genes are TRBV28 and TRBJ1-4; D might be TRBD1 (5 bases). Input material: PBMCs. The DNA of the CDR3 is TGTGCCAGCAGTTTATCGGGGGGTGCTGAAAAACTGTTTTTT. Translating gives CASSLSGGAEKLFF.